This T cell receptor beta chain comes out of a study of blood T cell repertoires in COVID-19. Study-level information: PBMCs, B-cell-depleted T cells, or T cells provided the cDNA or gDNA that made up the material.

This table comes from immunoSEQ multiplex PCR, and its TCRdb copy is limited to in-frame clones, with some not included. The sample yields roughly 260,000 clones, 88% seen once. Deletions cut 1 base from V and 7 bases from J, with 17 bases between. This CDR3 region has 16 residues. Germline-derived CDR1 and CDR2 are LGHDT and YNNKEL (reference sequence). Sequenced material: peripheral blood. This clonotype was sampled from a man aged 60 to 69 who had recovered from COVID-19. J is TRBJ2-1 and V is TRBV3-1 (or the pseudogene TRBV3-2); D is perhaps TRBD1 (5 bases). In nucleotides, the CDR3 is TGTGCCAGCAGCCAAGCAAGGACACGGAGTCGGAATGAGCAGTTCTTC. Its translation is CASSQARTRSRNEQFF.